This T cell receptor (beta chain) was obtained from a study of blood T cell repertoires in COVID-19. Study information: COVID-19 samples collected from the United States, Italy and Spain covered acute and convalescent phases. Nucleic acid was either cDNA or gDNA, and it came from T cells, B-cell-depleted T cells, or PBMCs.

Clones were sequenced by immunoSEQ multiplex PCR, and TCRdb holds only the in-frame ones, with some missing. The sample comprises roughly 300,000 clones, about 88% of which are singletons, and around 1.6% rests with the top ten. This receptor was taken from a human donor with COVID-19, enrolled during active disease. The donor label of this sample is uncertain. The sample was peripheral blood.

Here the CDR3 DNA reads TGTGCCTGGAGTGACCCCACAGGGGCTGGAAACACCATATATTTT. Encoded protein: CAWSDPTGAGNTIYF. The gene calls are TRBV30 and TRBJ1-3; 7 bases align to TRBD1. The CDR3 is 15 amino acids. V gave up 1 base and J gave up 2 bases; unmatched junction bases: 5. Germline loops: CDR1 GTSNPN, CDR2 SVGIG (reference sequence).